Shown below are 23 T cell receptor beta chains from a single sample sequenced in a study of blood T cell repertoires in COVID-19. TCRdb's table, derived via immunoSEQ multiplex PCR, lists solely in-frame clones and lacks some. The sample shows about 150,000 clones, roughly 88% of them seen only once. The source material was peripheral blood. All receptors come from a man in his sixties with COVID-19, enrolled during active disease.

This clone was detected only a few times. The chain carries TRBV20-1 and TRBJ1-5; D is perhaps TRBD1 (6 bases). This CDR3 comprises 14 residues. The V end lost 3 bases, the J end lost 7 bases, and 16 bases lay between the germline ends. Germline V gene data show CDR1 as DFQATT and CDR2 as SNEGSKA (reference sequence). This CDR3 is CSASFAQGGQPQHF. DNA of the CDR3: TGCAGTGCTAGTTTCGCACAGGGTGGACAGCCCCAGCATTTT.

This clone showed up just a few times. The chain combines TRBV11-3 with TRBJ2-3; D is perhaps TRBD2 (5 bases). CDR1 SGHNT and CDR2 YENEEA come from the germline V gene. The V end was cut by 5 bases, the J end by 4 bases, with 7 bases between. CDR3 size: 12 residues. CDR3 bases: TGTGCCAGCAGCGTGGGAGCAGATACGCAGTATTTT. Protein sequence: CASSVGADTQYF.

In nucleotides, the CDR3 is TGCGCCAGCAGCCTCACAGGAGTCAACACCGGGGAGCTGTTTTTT. Protein: CASSLTGVNTGELFF. The V gene is TRBV5-1, the J gene TRBJ2-2; a possible D gene is TRBD1 (5 bases). This CDR3 is 15 amino acids long. Trimming took off 4 bases at V and 2 bases at J, with 12 bases between the two ends. Per germline, CDR1 SGHRS and CDR2 YFSETQ.

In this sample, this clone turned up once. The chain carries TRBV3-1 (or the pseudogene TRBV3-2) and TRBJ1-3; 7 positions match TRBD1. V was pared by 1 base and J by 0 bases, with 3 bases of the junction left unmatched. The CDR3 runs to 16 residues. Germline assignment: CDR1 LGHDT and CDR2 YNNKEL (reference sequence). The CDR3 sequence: CASSQARDSSGNTIYF. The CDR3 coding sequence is TGTGCCAGCAGCCAAGCCCGGGACAGCTCTGGAAACACCATATATTTT.

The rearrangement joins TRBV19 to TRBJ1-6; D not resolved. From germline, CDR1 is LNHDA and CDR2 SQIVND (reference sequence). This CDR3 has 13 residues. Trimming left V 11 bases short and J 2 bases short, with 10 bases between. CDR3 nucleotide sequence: TGTGCCGCCAGAGGGACCTATAATTCACCCCTCCACTTT. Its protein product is CAARGTYNSPLHF.

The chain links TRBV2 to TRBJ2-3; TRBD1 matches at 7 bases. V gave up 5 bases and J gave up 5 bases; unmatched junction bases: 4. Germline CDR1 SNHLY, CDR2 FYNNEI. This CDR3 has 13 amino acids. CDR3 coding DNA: TGTGCCAGCAGTACATACAGGGGAGATACGCAGTATTTT. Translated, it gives CASSTYRGDTQYF. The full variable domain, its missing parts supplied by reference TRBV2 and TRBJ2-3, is EPEVTQTPSHQVTQMGQEVILRCVPISNHLYFYWYRQILGQKVEFLVSFYNNEISEKSEIFDDQFSVERPDGSNFTLKIRSTKLEDSAMYFCASSTYRGDTQYFGPGTRLTVL.

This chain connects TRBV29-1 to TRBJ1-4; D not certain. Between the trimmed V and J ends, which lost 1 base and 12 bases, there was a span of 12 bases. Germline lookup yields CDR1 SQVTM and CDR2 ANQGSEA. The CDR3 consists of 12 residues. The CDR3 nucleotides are TGCAGCGTTGAAGGCCTAAGTCGTGAACTGTTTTTT. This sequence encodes CSVEGLSRELFF.

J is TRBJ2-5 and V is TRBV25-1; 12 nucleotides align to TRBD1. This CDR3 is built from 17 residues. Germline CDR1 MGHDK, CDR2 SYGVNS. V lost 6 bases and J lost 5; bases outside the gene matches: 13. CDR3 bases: TGTGCCAGCAGAACGTCGCGGGGACAGGGGGCTCGGGAGACCCAGTACTTC. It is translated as CASRTSRGQGARETQYF.

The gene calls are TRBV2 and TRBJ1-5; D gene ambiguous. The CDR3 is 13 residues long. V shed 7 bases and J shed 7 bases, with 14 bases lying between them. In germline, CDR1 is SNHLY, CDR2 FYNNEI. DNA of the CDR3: TGTGCCAGCATGGTGGTTCCGGGGCAGCCCCAGCATTTT. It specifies CASMVVPGQPQHF.

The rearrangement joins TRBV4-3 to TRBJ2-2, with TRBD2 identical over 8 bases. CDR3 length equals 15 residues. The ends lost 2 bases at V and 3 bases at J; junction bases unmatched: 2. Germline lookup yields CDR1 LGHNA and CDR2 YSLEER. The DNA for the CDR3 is TGCGCCAGCAGCCAACTAGCGGGTGACACCGGGGAGCTGTTTTTT. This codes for CASSQLAGDTGELFF.

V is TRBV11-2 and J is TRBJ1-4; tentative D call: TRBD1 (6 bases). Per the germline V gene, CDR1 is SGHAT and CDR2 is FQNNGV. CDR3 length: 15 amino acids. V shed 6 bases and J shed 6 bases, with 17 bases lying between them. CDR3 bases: TGTGCCAGCAGGCCGGTGTGGGGGCGCGATGAAAAACTGTTTTTT. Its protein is CASRPVWGRDEKLFF.

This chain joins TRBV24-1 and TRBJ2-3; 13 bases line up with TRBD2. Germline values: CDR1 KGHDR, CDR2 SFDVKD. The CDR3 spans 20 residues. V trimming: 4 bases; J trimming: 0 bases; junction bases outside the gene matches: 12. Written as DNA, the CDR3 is TGTGCCACCAGTGACCGAGGACTAGCGGGAGAGCTTACTAGCACAGATACGCAGTATTTT. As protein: CATSDRGLAGELTSTDTQYF.

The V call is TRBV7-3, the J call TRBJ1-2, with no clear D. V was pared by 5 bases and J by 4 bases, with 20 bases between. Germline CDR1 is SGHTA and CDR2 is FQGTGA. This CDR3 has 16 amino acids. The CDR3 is CASSPKPDIGSYGYTF. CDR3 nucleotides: TGTGCCAGCAGCCCAAAACCGGATATAGGGAGCTATGGCTACACCTTC.

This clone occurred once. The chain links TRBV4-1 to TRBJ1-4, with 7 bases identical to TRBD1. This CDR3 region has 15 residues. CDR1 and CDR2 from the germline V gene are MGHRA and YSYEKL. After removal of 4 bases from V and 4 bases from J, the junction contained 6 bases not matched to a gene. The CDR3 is CASSPLGQVNEKLFF. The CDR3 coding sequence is TGCGCCAGCAGCCCCCTTGGACAGGTTAATGAAAAACTGTTTTTT.

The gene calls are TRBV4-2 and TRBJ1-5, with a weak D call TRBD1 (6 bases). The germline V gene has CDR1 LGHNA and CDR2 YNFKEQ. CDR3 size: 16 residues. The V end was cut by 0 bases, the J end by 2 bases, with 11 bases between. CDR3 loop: CASSQETAGGNQPQHF. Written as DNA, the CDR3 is TGTGCCAGCAGCCAAGAGACGGCAGGGGGCAATCAGCCCCAGCATTTT.

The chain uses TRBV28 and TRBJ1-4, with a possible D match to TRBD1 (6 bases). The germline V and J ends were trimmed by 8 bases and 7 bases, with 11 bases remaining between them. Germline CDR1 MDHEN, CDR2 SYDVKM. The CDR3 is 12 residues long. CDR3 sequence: CASGTGIEKLFF. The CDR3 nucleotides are TGTGCCAGCGGCACAGGGATTGAAAAACTGTTTTTT. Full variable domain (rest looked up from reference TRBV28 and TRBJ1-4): DVKVTQSSRYLVKRTGEKVFLECVQDMDHENMFWYRQDPGLGLRLIYFSYDVKMKEKGDIPEGYSVSREKKERFSLILESASTNQTSMYLCASGTGIEKLFFGSGTQLSVL.

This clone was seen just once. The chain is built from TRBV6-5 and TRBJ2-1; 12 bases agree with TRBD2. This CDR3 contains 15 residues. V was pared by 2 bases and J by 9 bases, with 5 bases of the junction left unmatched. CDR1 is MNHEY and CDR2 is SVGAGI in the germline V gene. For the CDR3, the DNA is TGTGCCAGCAGTTACCGGACTAGCGGGAAGGGTGAGCAGTTCTTC. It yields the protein CASSYRTSGKGEQFF.

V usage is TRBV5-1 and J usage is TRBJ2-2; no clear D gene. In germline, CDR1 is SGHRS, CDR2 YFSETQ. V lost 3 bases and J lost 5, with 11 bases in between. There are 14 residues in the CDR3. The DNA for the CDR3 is TGCGCCAGCAGCTCGCTCTCCGGGACCGGGGAGCTGTTTTTT. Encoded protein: CASSSLSGTGELFF.

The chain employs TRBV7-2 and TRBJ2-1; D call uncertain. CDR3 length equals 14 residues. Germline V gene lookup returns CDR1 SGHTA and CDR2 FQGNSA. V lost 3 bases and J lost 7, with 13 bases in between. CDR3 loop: CASSFYGGLNEQFF. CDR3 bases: TGTGCCAGCAGCTTCTATGGCGGTCTGAATGAGCAGTTCTTC.

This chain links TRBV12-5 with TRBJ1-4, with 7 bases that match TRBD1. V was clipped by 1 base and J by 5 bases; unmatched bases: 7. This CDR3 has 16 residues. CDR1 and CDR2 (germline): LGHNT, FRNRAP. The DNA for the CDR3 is TGTGCTAGTGGTTTGGCCCCGGGACAGAGGAATGAAAAACTGTTTTTT. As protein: CASGLAPGQRNEKLFF.

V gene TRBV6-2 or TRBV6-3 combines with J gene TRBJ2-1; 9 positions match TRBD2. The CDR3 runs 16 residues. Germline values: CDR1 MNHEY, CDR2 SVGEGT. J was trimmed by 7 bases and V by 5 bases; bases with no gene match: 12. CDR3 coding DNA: TGTGCCAGCAGTCCCCAGAGCGGGGGGCATGATAATGAGCAGTTCTTC. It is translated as CASSPQSGGHDNEQFF.

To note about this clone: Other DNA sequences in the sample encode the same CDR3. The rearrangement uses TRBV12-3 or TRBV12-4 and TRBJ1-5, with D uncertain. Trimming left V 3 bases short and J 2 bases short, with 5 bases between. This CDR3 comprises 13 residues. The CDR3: CASSFGGNQPQHF. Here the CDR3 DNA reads TGTGCCAGCAGTTTCGGGGGCAATCAGCCCCAGCATTTT.

The CDR3 is CAINNSPLYNEQFF. CDR3 nucleotides: TGTGCCATCAACAACAGCCCTCTTTACAATGAGCAGTTCTTC. The chain recombines TRBV28 with TRBJ2-1; no definite D call. Trimming stripped 10 bases from V and 4 bases from J, with 17 bases between. Germline CDR1 and CDR2: MDHEN and SYDVKM. The CDR3 extends over 14 amino acids.